Below are 22 T cell receptor beta chains sequenced from a single sample in a study of T-cell reconstitution after alpha-beta-depleted transplantation in children. During its preparation, the TCRbeta library received unique molecular identifiers. TCRdb re-derived calls from the PCR reads in MiXCR, one entry per CDR3 protein. The repertoire holds almost 250,000 distinct CDR3 sequences, with about a quarter as singletons. Sequencing used PBMCs, obtained before TCRalphabeta/CD19-depleted stem cell transplant. The receptor source for this set is a girl aged 2-10 years with Fanconi anemia, due to receive a stem cell transplant.

This clonotype appeared a few times. This chain links TRBV7-9 with TRBJ1-2, with no clear D. Germline CDR1 SEHNR, CDR2 FQNEAQ (reference sequence). Trimming left V 4 bases short and J 6 bases short, with 12 bases between. This CDR3 region has 13 residues. In DNA, the CDR3 is TGTGCCAGCAGCTCCGAGGATCTGGATGGCTACACCTTC. Translated, it gives CASSSEDLDGYTF.

This clonotype was counted between two and nine times. A much bigger clone sits one base away, suggesting this may be a read error. The V and J genes are TRBV6-5 and TRBJ1-2; D not resolved. Germline V gene lookup returns CDR1 MNHEY and CDR2 SVGAGI. This CDR3 region has 11 residues. Trimming took off 2 bases at V and 5 bases at J, with 3 bases between the two ends. The CDR3: CASSYGYGYTF. CDR3 nucleotides: TGTGCCAGCAGTTACGGGTATGGCTACACCTTC.

This clonotype showed up many times. V gene TRBV20-1 combines with J gene TRBJ2-6; D assignment may be TRBD1 or TRBD2 (6 bases each). There are 16 residues in the CDR3. CDR1 is DFQATT and CDR2 is SNEGSKA in the germline V gene (reference sequence). Trimming left V 3 bases short and J 1 base short, with 13 bases between. In nucleotides, the CDR3 is TGCAGTGCTAGCGGAGGGGGAGTTTCTGGGGCCAACGTCCTGACTTTC. Translated: CSASGGGVSGANVLTF.

This clonotype has just a few counts. This sequence joins TRBV29-1 and TRBJ2-3, with TRBD2 matching 12 bases. Germline V gives CDR1 SQVTM, CDR2 ANQGSEA. J lost 3 bases, V lost 7 bases, and 8 bases had no gene match. The CDR3 length is 15 residues. The CDR3 sequence: CSAGWTSGDTDTQYF. The CDR3 nucleotides read TGCAGCGCTGGATGGACTAGCGGGGATACAGATACGCAGTATTTT.

This clonotype was observed many times. At one boundary the junction diverges from the germline segment, which might be a read error. This chain uses TRBV27 with TRBJ2-7; D may be TRBD1 (6 bases). This CDR3 contains 14 residues. Germline loops: CDR1 MNHEY, CDR2 SMNVEV (reference sequence). The CDR3 region has the DNA TGTGCCATCAGTTCTGACAGGCCGCCTTACGAGCAGTACTTC. Residues: CAISSDRPPYEQYF.

Ten or more counts support this clonotype. The chain recombines TRBV15 with TRBJ2-5; 8 bases fit TRBD2. Germline V gives CDR1 LNHNV, CDR2 YYDKDF (reference sequence). The length of the CDR3 is 17 residues. The trim removed 0 bases at V and 2 bases at J, leaving 8 bases unmatched. CDR3: CATSRDFSASGQETQYF. For the CDR3, the DNA is TGTGCCACCAGCAGAGATTTCTCCGCTAGCGGGCAAGAGACCCAGTACTTC.

The chain has TRBV12-3 or TRBV12-4 and TRBJ1-3; D is perhaps TRBD1 (5 bases). The V gene lost 6 bases and the J gene lost 7 bases, with 10 bases spanning the gap. The CDR3 spans 12 residues. This chain's CDR3 is CASRAGMNTIYF. The DNA of the CDR3 is TGTGCCAGCAGGGCAGGGATGAACACCATATATTTT.

This clonotype was observed at least ten times. The chain links TRBV20-1 to TRBJ1-2; D ambiguous. The germline V gene encodes CDR1 DFQATT and CDR2 SNEGSKA (reference sequence). The length of the CDR3 is 13 residues. Trimming took 3 bases from V and 4 from J, leaving 12 bases between them. The CDR3 nucleotides read TGCAGTGCTAGCCTTGGCGGATTCTATGGCTACACCTTC. Protein: CSASLGGFYGYTF.

The chain joins TRBV2 to TRBJ2-4; D possibly matches TRBD1 or TRBD2 (5 bases each). This CDR3 has 15 residues. V dropped 6 bases and J dropped 2 bases, with 14 bases sitting between them. CDR1 SNHLY and CDR2 FYNNEI come from the germline V gene. The CDR3 sequence: CASSREGMPKNIQYF. Written as DNA, the CDR3 is TGTGCCAGCAGCCGTGAGGGGATGCCCAAAAACATTCAGTACTTC. The complete variable domain, with remaining parts taken from reference TRBV2 and TRBJ2-4, reads EPEVTQTPSHQVTQMGQEVILRCVPISNHLYFYWYRQILGQKVEFLVSFYNNEISEKSEIFDDQFSVERPDGSNFTLKIRSTKLEDSAMYFCASSREGMPKNIQYFGAGTRLSVL.

Only a few counts were recorded for this clonotype. The chain joins TRBV27 to TRBJ2-7; 7 bases line up with TRBD1. There are 15 residues in the CDR3. Per the germline V gene, CDR1 is MNHEY and CDR2 is SMNVEV (reference sequence). V was clipped by 6 bases and J by 5 bases; unmatched bases: 13. CDR3 in amino acids: CASRTLTGSRNEQYF. The DNA of the CDR3 is TGTGCCAGCAGGACGTTGACAGGGTCTAGGAACGAGCAGTACTTC.

The V gene is TRBV27, the J gene TRBJ2-5; possible D gene TRBD1, 6 bases. Germline V gives CDR1 MNHEY, CDR2 SMNVEV (reference sequence). V dropped 4 bases and J dropped 6 bases, with 15 bases sitting between them. CDR3 length: 14 amino acids. CDR3 sequence: CASSYSGVRKTQYF. For the CDR3, the DNA is TGTGCCAGCAGTTATTCAGGGGTCCGGAAGACCCAGTACTTC.

The chain couples TRBV20-1 to TRBJ2-4; the match to TRBD2 covers 8 bases. This CDR3 comprises 12 residues. With V trimmed by 3 bases and J by 10 bases, 5 bases remained unmatched. Germline values: CDR1 DFQATT, CDR2 SNEGSKA (reference sequence). DNA of the CDR3: TGCAGTGCTAGCGGGAGGGCCTGGATTCAGTACTTC. Translated, it gives CSASGRAWIQYF.

This chain connects TRBV29-1 to TRBJ2-3; D is perhaps TRBD2 (5 bases). Between the trimmed V and J ends, which lost 4 bases and 10 bases, there was a span of 9 bases. Germline values: CDR1 SQVTM, CDR2 ANQGSEA. The CDR3 totals 10 residues. In DNA, the CDR3 is TGCAGCGTTGGGGGAGAGGCGCAGTATTTT. Its protein is CSVGGEAQYF.

This chain links TRBV10-1 with TRBJ2-1, with 7 bases aligning to TRBD1. Germline assignment: CDR1 WNHNN and CDR2 SYGVQD (reference sequence). The CDR3 runs 15 residues. V dropped 10 bases and J dropped 1; count of bases not matched to a gene: 10. The CDR3 here is CATGGFPRSYNEQFF. In DNA, the CDR3 is TGCGCCACAGGGGGTTTTCCTAGATCCTACAATGAGCAGTTCTTC.

This clonotype occurred a few times. The rearrangement joins TRBV20-1 to TRBJ2-7, with 8 positions matching TRBD1. Per germline, CDR1 DFQATT and CDR2 SNEGSKA (reference sequence). V lost 4 bases and J lost 7; bases outside the gene matches: 9. The CDR3 spans 13 residues. CDR3 sequence reads: CSATWPGGREQYF. The CDR3 DNA reads TGCAGTGCTACCTGGCCAGGGGGCCGGGAGCAGTACTTC.

This clonotype was counted many times. The V gene is TRBV29-1, the J gene TRBJ2-3; 14 bases fit TRBD2. Germline values: CDR1 SQVTM, CDR2 ANQGSEA. V lost 1 base and J lost 7; bases outside the gene matches: 1. The CDR3 runs 14 residues. The CDR3 spells CSVEGTSGGYTQYF. The CDR3, as DNA: TGCAGCGTTGAAGGGACTAGCGGGGGGTATACGCAGTATTTT.

The table lists this clonotype with many counts. V usage is TRBV20-1 and J usage is TRBJ2-1, with D perhaps matching TRBD1 or TRBD2 (6 bases each). The CDR3 length is 14 residues. Germline V CDR1 and CDR2: DFQATT, SNEGSKA (reference sequence). The V gene lost 3 bases and the J gene lost 7 bases, with 16 bases spanning the gap. For the CDR3, the DNA is TGCAGTGCTAGCCGGGGGCTAGCAGGGAATGAGCAGTTCTTC. Translating gives CSASRGLAGNEQFF.

The chain uses TRBV29-1 and TRBJ2-6; 7 bases match TRBD2. Germline CDR1 is SQVTM and CDR2 is ANQGSEA. CDR3 length: 15 residues. Trimming at V came to 7 bases and at J to 2 bases, leaving 8 bases not matched to a gene. CDR3 protein: CSARGEGAGANVLTF. The CDR3 coding sequence is TGCAGCGCCCGGGGGGAGGGAGCTGGGGCCAACGTCCTGACTTTC.

This clonotype has at least ten counts. The chain carries TRBV29-1 and TRBJ2-5; maybe TRBD2 (5 bases). The V end lost 5 bases, the J end lost 2 bases, and 12 bases lay between the germline ends. Per germline, CDR1 SQVTM and CDR2 ANQGSEA. The CDR3 extends over 13 amino acids. CDR3 sequence: CSVLREFQETQYF. As DNA, the CDR3 is TGCAGCGTTCTGAGGGAATTTCAAGAGACCCAGTACTTC.

The chain couples TRBV7-2 to TRBJ2-7; the D gene is possibly TRBD2 (5 bases). The CDR3 is 17 amino acids. The germline V gene has CDR1 SGHTA and CDR2 FQGNSA. Between the trimmed V and J ends, which lost 1 base and 0 bases, there was a span of 16 bases. CDR3 residues: CASSLVLGSGTSYEQYF. CDR3 sequence (DNA): TGTGCCAGCAGCTTAGTGTTAGGGAGCGGTACCTCCTACGAGCAGTACTTC.

This clonotype was found a few times. The chain links TRBV25-1 to TRBJ2-2; 8 bases fit TRBD1. This CDR3 is built from 15 residues. CDR1 MGHDK and CDR2 SYGVNS come from the germline V gene. V dropped 3 bases and J dropped 1; count of bases not matched to a gene: 1. This CDR3 reads CASSEGQVNTGELFF. CDR3 in DNA: TGTGCCAGCAGTGAGGGACAGGTGAACACCGGGGAGCTGTTTTTT.

This clonotype was observed once. This chain uses TRBV29-1 with TRBJ2-3, with D perhaps given as TRBD1 or TRBD2 (6 bases each). V lost 5 bases and J 2 bases, leaving 14 bases between the germline ends. The CDR3 consists of 14 residues. The germline gives CDR1 SQVTM, CDR2 ANQGSEA. The chain's CDR3 is CSVSNRDSTDTQYF. The CDR3 DNA reads as TGCAGCGTTTCCAACAGGGACTCCACAGATACGCAGTATTTT.